This is a list of T cell receptor beta chains from one sample in a study of cytomegalovirus exposure and HLA in healthy donors. TCRdb's copy holds only in-frame clones and misses some; the assay was immunoSEQ multiplex PCR. The sample lists approximately 160,000 clones, more than 70% occurring once. Sequenced material: PBMCs. These receptors were collected from a male donor in good health and CMV-seronegative. CDR3s include the opening cysteine and the closing phenylalanine or tryptophan. D genes are given only for firm matches. Clone size is shown for a subset of rows, as once, few, many or a class of expanded clone.

cdr3_nt: TGTGCCAGCAGTGAAAACCCTCCTCGGTCTGGAAACACCATATATTTT
cdr3_aa: CASSENPPRSGNTIYF
cdr3_length: 16
v_call: TRBV6-1
clone_size: .
d_call: .
j_call: TRBJ1-3

cdr3_nt: TGTGCCTGGGGCCACACAGATACGCAGTATTTT
cdr3_aa: CAWGHTDTQYF
cdr3_length: 11
v_call: TRBV30
clone_size: .
d_call: .
j_call: TRBJ2-3

cdr3_nt: TGCAGCGTTCTTAAGCCGAACGCTGAAGCTTTCTTT
cdr3_aa: CSVLKPNAEAFF
cdr3_length: 12
v_call: TRBV29-1
clone_size: .
d_call: .
j_call: TRBJ1-1

cdr3_nt: TGTGCCAGCAGAGGGGGACAGGGAGGTCCTGAAGCTTTCTTT
cdr3_aa: CASRGGQGGPEAFF
cdr3_length: 14
v_call: TRBV2
clone_size: .
d_call: TRBD1
j_call: TRBJ1-1

cdr3_nt: TGTGCCAGCAGCTTAGGGACAGGGGGGTACGCTGAAGCTTTCTTT
cdr3_aa: CASSLGTGGYAEAFF
cdr3_length: 15
v_call: TRBV7-9
clone_size: .
d_call: TRBD1
j_call: TRBJ1-1

cdr3_nt: TGTGCCAGCAGCTTACAGAACGCTGGCGGCTACACCTTC
cdr3_aa: CASSLQNAGGYTF
cdr3_length: 13
v_call: TRBV7-9
clone_size: .
d_call: .
j_call: TRBJ1-2

cdr3_nt: TGTGCCAGCAGCCTTCAGGAGGTTGAGACCCAGTACTTC
cdr3_aa: CASSLQEVETQYF
cdr3_length: 13
v_call: TRBV5-8
clone_size: .
d_call: .
j_call: TRBJ2-5

cdr3_nt: TGCGCCAGCAGCCAATTTTATGAGCCCCAGCATTTT
cdr3_aa: CASSQFYEPQHF
cdr3_length: 12
v_call: TRBV4-1
clone_size: few
d_call: .
j_call: TRBJ1-5

cdr3_nt: TGTGCCAGCAACCCGGCGGGCGCGGCCGGAAACACCATATATTTT
cdr3_aa: CASNPAGAAGNTIYF
cdr3_length: 15
v_call: TRBV5-6
clone_size: .
d_call: .
j_call: TRBJ1-3

cdr3_nt: TGTGCCAGCAGCCAACAAGCGACTAGCGGGAGTGTTTACGAGCAGTACTTC
cdr3_aa: CASSQQATSGSVYEQYF
cdr3_length: 17
v_call: TRBV14
clone_size: .
d_call: TRBD2
j_call: TRBJ2-7

cdr3_nt: TGCGCCAGCAGCCCATTGGGTGGGGGGGCCCGGAATGAGCAGTTCTTC
cdr3_aa: CASSPLGGGARNEQFF
cdr3_length: 16
v_call: TRBV5-1
clone_size: .
d_call: .
j_call: TRBJ2-1

cdr3_nt: TGCGCCAGCAGCCAAACCGGGACAGGGAGCTCTGGGGCCAACGTCCTGACTTTC
cdr3_aa: CASSQTGTGSSGANVLTF
cdr3_length: 18
v_call: TRBV5-1
clone_size: .
d_call: TRBD1
j_call: TRBJ2-6

cdr3_nt: TGTGCCAGCAGTACGACAGGGGGAACGAACACCGGGGAGCTGTTTTTT
cdr3_aa: CASSTTGGTNTGELFF
cdr3_length: 16
v_call: TRBV6-6
clone_size: .
d_call: TRBD1
j_call: TRBJ2-2

cdr3_nt: TGTGCCAGCAGTTACTCTTCCGGGTACTCCTACGAGCAGTACTTC
cdr3_aa: CASSYSSGYSYEQYF
cdr3_length: 15
v_call: TRBV6-5
clone_size: .
d_call: .
j_call: TRBJ2-7

cdr3_nt: TGTGCCAGCAGCTTAGCGGGATCCTACAATGAGCAGTTCTTC
cdr3_aa: CASSLAGSYNEQFF
cdr3_length: 14
v_call: TRBV13
clone_size: .
d_call: .
j_call: TRBJ2-1

cdr3_nt: TGTGCCAGCGGCCAACAGGGTCGTCAGCCCCAGCATTTT
cdr3_aa: CASGQQGRQPQHF
cdr3_length: 13
v_call: TRBV7-2
clone_size: few
d_call: .
j_call: TRBJ1-5

cdr3_nt: TGTGCCAGCAGCTTCCCTCCCTACGTAGGCTACACCTTC
cdr3_aa: CASSFPPYVGYTF
cdr3_length: 13
v_call: TRBV13
clone_size: .
d_call: .
j_call: TRBJ1-2

cdr3_nt: TGTGCCAGCAGCTTAAGCAGGGTAGGAGTGGATGAGCAGTTCTTC
cdr3_aa: CASSLSRVGVDEQFF
cdr3_length: 15
v_call: TRBV7-3
clone_size: .
d_call: .
j_call: TRBJ2-1

cdr3_nt: TGCGCCAGCAGACCCGGGACAGGGCTTTCACCCCTCCACTTT
cdr3_aa: CASRPGTGLSPLHF
cdr3_length: 14
v_call: TRBV5-1
clone_size: once
d_call: TRBD1
j_call: TRBJ1-6

cdr3_nt: TGTGCCAGCAGTGAAGAGACAGGGAGGAACACCGGGGAGCTGTTTTTT
cdr3_aa: CASSEETGRNTGELFF
cdr3_length: 16
v_call: TRBV6-1
clone_size: .
d_call: TRBD1
j_call: TRBJ2-2

cdr3_nt: TGTGCCACCAGCACGGGACTAGCGGGGTACCAAGAGACCCAGTACTTC
cdr3_aa: CATSTGLAGYQETQYF
cdr3_length: 16
v_call: TRBV15
clone_size: .
d_call: TRBD2
j_call: TRBJ2-5

cdr3_nt: TGTGCCAGCAGCTTACGAGGAACAGGGGGACTACAGACCCAGTACTTC
cdr3_aa: CASSLRGTGGLQTQYF
cdr3_length: 16
v_call: TRBV5-6
clone_size: few
d_call: .
j_call: TRBJ2-5

cdr3_nt: TGTGCCAGCTCACCGGGACTAGCGGAAGGAGAGAATGAGCAGTTCTTC
cdr3_aa: CASSPGLAEGENEQFF
cdr3_length: 16
v_call: TRBV18
clone_size: .
d_call: TRBD2
j_call: TRBJ2-1

cdr3_nt: TGTGCCTGGAGTAAAACAACCCAAGAGACCCAGTACTTC
cdr3_aa: CAWSKTTQETQYF
cdr3_length: 13
v_call: TRBV30
clone_size: .
d_call: .
j_call: TRBJ2-5

cdr3_nt: TGTGCCAGCAGCGGGCGACTAGCACAAGAGCAGTTCTTC
cdr3_aa: CASSGRLAQEQFF
cdr3_length: 13
v_call: TRBV9
clone_size: .
d_call: TRBD2
j_call: TRBJ2-1

cdr3_nt: TGTGCCAGCATTGGAGGGCATTTAAACTATGGCTACACCTTC
cdr3_aa: CASIGGHLNYGYTF
cdr3_length: 14
v_call: TRBV6-1
clone_size: .
d_call: .
j_call: TRBJ1-2

cdr3_nt: TGTGCCAGCAGTTTCGGTCGCGGGAGGGCCTCTACGCAGTATTTT
cdr3_aa: CASSFGRGRASTQYF
cdr3_length: 15
v_call: TRBV28
clone_size: once
d_call: TRBD2
j_call: TRBJ2-3

cdr3_nt: TGTGCCAGTAGTAAGGGGTTGAATCAGCCCCAGCATTTT
cdr3_aa: CASSKGLNQPQHF
cdr3_length: 13
v_call: TRBV19
clone_size: .
d_call: .
j_call: TRBJ1-5

cdr3_nt: TGTGCCAGCATTCCTCTCAGAGGCGGGGAAGAGACCCAGTACTTC
cdr3_aa: CASIPLRGGEETQYF
cdr3_length: 15
v_call: TRBV2
clone_size: .
d_call: .
j_call: TRBJ2-5

cdr3_nt: TGTGCCAGCAGCTTATGGACAGGGCTTTACAATGAGCAGTTCTTC
cdr3_aa: CASSLWTGLYNEQFF
cdr3_length: 15
v_call: TRBV28
clone_size: .
d_call: TRBD1
j_call: TRBJ2-1

cdr3_nt: TGTGCCATCAGTGAGGTAGGGGGGGGTAATTCACCCCTCCACTTT
cdr3_aa: CAISEVGGGNSPLHF
cdr3_length: 15
v_call: TRBV10-3
clone_size: few
d_call: .
j_call: TRBJ1-6

cdr3_nt: TGTGCCAGCAGCGGACTAGCGGGAGAGACCGGGGAGCTGTTTTTT
cdr3_aa: CASSGLAGETGELFF
cdr3_length: 15
v_call: TRBV7-9
clone_size: .
d_call: TRBD2
j_call: TRBJ2-2

cdr3_nt: TGTGCCAGCTCACCAAACAGGGGAACCATCTCTGGAAACACCATATATTTT
cdr3_aa: CASSPNRGTISGNTIYF
cdr3_length: 17
v_call: TRBV18
clone_size: .
d_call: TRBD1
j_call: TRBJ1-3

cdr3_nt: TGCAGCGTTGACCGGGGGGGAACAGATACGCAGTATTTT
cdr3_aa: CSVDRGGTDTQYF
cdr3_length: 13
v_call: TRBV29-1
clone_size: .
d_call: TRBD2
j_call: TRBJ2-3

cdr3_nt: TGTGCCAGCAGTCCAAGCCATGGGAGGGGCTACACCTTC
cdr3_aa: CASSPSHGRGYTF
cdr3_length: 13
v_call: TRBV27
clone_size: .
d_call: .
j_call: TRBJ1-2

cdr3_nt: TGTGCCAGTAGTGACGGGACAGCACTTAATCAGCCCCAGCATTTT
cdr3_aa: CASSDGTALNQPQHF
cdr3_length: 15
v_call: TRBV19
clone_size: .
d_call: TRBD1
j_call: TRBJ1-5

cdr3_nt: TGTGCCAGCAAAAAAGGGGGCAATCAGCCCCAGCATTTT
cdr3_aa: CASKKGGNQPQHF
cdr3_length: 13
v_call: TRBV11-2
clone_size: .
d_call: .
j_call: TRBJ1-5